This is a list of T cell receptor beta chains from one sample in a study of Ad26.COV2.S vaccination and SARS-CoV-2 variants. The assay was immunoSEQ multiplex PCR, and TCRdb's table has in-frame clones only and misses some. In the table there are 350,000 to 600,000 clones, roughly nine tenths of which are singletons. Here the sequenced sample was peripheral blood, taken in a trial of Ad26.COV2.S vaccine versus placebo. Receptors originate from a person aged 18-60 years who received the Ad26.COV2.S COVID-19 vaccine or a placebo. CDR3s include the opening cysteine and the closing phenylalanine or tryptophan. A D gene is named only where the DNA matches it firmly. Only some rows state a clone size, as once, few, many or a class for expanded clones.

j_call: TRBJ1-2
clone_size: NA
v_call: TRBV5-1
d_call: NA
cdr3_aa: CASSLGTQVRGYTF
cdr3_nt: TGCGCCAGCAGCCTGGGTACCCAGGTCCGTGGCTACACCTTC

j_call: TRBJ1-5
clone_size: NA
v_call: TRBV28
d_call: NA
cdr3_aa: CASSSFPGLVAGNQPQHF
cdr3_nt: TGTGCCAGCAGTTCGTTCCCAGGACTCGTAGCAGGCAATCAGCCCCAGCATTTT

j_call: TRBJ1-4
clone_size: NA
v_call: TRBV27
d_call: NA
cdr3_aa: CASRRKFLENEKLFF
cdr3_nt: TGTGCCAGCAGGCGTAAATTCCTCGAAAATGAAAAACTGTTTTTT

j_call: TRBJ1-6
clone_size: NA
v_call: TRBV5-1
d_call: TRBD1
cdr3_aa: CASSPRTGGKGSYNSPLHF
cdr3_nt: TGCGCCAGCAGCCCCCGGACAGGGGGAAAGGGTTCCTATAATTCACCCCTCCACTTT

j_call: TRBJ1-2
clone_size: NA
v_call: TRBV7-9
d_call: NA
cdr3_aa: CASSVRFGGENYGYTF
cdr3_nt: TGTGCCAGCAGCGTCCGGTTTGGAGGGGAGAACTATGGCTACACCTTC

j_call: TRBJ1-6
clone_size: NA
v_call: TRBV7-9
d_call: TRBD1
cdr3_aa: CASSLGTGEDNSPLHF
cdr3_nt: TGTGCCAGCAGCTTAGGGACAGGGGAAGATAATTCACCCCTCCACTTT

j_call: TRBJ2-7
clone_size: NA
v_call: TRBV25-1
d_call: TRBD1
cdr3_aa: CASRPFTGAYEQYF
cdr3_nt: TGTGCCAGCAGGCCGTTCACAGGGGCCTACGAGCAGTACTTC

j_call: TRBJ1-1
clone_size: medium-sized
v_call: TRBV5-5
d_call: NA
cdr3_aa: CASSLATGANTEAFF
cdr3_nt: TGTGCCAGCAGCTTGGCGACAGGAGCGAACACTGAAGCTTTCTTT

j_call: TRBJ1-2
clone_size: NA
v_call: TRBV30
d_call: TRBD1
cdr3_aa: CAWSWDRYGYTF
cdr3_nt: TGTGCCTGGAGTTGGGACAGATATGGCTACACCTTC

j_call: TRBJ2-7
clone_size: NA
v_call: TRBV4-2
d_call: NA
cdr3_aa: CASSATHLALRDEQYF
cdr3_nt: TGTGCCAGCAGCGCGACGCACTTAGCCCTCAGGGACGAGCAGTACTTC

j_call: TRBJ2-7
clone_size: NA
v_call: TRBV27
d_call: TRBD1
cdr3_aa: CASRDTGTGRYEQYF
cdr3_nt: TGTGCCAGCAGGGATACCGGGACAGGACGCTACGAGCAGTACTTC

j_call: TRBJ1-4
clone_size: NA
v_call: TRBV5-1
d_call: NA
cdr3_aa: CASRGPSEKLFF
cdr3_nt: TGCGCCAGCAGGGGCCCTTCTGAAAAACTGTTTTTT

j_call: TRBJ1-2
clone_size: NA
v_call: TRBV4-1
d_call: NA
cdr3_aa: CASSLLGGLLGSYGYTF
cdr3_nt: TGCGCCAGCAGCCTACTAGGGGGGTTACTGGGAAGCTATGGCTACACCTTC

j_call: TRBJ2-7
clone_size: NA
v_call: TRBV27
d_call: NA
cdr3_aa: CASSPRQMTGEQYF
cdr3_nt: TGTGCCAGCAGTCCGCGACAAATGACGGGCGAGCAGTACTTC

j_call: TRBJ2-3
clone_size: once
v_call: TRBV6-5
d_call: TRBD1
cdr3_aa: CASHQGAIDTQYF
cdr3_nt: TGTGCCAGCCATCAGGGGGCTATAGATACGCAGTATTTT

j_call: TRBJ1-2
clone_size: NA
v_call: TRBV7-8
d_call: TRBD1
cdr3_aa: CASSRQTGGVYGYTF
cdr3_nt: TGTGCCAGCAGCCGGCAAACAGGGGGCGTCTATGGCTACACCTTC

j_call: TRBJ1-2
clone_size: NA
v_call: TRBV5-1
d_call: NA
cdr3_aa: CASSLMGQGNYGYTF
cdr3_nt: TGCGCCAGCAGCTTGATGGGGCAGGGGAACTATGGCTACACCTTC

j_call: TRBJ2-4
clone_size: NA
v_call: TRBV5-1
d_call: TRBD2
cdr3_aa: CASSSLAGGMKNIQYF
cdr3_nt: TGCGCCAGCAGCTCTCTAGCGGGAGGAATGAAAAACATTCAGTACTTC

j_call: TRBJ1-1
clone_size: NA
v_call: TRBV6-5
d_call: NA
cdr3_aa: CASSRAGKTEAFF
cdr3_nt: TGTGCCAGCAGTAGAGCCGGGAAGACTGAAGCTTTCTTT

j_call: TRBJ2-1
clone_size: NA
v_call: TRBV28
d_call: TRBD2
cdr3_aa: CASSSSRTSGRGNEQFF
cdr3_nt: TGTGCCAGCAGTTCTTCCCGTACTAGCGGGAGAGGTAATGAGCAGTTCTTC

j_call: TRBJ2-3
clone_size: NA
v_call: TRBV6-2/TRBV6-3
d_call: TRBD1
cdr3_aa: CASSPHNRGSTDTQYF
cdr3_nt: TGTGCCAGCAGTCCCCATAACAGGGGGAGCACAGATACGCAGTATTTT

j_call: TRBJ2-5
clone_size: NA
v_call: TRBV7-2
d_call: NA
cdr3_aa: CASSVGVRETQYF
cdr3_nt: TGTGCCAGCAGCGTGGGTGTTCGGGAGACCCAGTACTTC

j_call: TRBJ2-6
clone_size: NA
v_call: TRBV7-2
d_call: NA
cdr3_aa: CASSRLAGPLSGANVLTF
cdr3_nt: TGTGCCAGCAGCCGCTTGGCAGGACCGCTCTCTGGGGCCAACGTCCTGACTTTC

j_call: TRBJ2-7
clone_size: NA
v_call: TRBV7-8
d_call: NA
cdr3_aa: CASSPGTGYEQYF
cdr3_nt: TGTGCCAGCAGCCCGGGGACGGGTTACGAGCAGTACTTC

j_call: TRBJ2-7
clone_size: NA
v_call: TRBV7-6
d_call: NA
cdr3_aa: CASSSGDTYEQYF
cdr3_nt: TGTGCCAGCAGCTCGGGGGACACCTACGAGCAGTACTTC

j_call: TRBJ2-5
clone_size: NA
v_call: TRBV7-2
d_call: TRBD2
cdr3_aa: CASSPERGGPRETQYF
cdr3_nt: TGTGCCAGCAGCCCCGAGCGGGGGGGGCCTAGGGAGACCCAGTACTTC

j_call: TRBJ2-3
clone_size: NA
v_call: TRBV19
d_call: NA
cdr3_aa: CASSIQQGYTQYF
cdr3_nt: TGTGCCAGTAGTATACAACAGGGTTATACGCAGTATTTT

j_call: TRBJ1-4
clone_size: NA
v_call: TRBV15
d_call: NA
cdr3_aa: CATSGFVEEKLFF
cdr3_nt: TGTGCCACCAGCGGTTTCGTGGAGGAAAAACTGTTTTTT

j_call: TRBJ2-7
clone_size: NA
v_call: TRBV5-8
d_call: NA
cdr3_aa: CASSSPVDEQYF
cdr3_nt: TGTGCCAGCAGCTCCCCGGTCGACGAGCAGTACTTC

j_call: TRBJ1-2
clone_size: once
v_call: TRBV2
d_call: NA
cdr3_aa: CASSRTEIVYGYTF
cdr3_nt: TGTGCCAGCAGTCGGACGGAGATTGTCTATGGCTACACCTTC

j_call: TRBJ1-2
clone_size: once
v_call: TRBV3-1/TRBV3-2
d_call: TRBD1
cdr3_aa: CASSQGQATYGYTF
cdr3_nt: TGTGCCAGCAGCCAGGGACAGGCGACCTATGGCTACACCTTC

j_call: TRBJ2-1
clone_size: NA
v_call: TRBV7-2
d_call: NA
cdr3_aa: CASSTTPQSEQFF
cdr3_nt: TGTGCCAGCAGTACCACACCCCAATCAGAGCAGTTCTTC

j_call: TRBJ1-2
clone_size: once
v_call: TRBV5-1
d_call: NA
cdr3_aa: CASSQQLSSYGYTF
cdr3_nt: TGCGCCAGCAGCCAACAGCTATCCAGCTATGGCTACACCTTC

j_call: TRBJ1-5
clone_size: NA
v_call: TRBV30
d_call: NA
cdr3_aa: CAWSNGGNQPQHF
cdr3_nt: TGTGCCTGGAGTAACGGGGGGAATCAGCCCCAGCATTTT

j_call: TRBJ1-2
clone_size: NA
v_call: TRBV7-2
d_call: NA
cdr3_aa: CASSPPRWEGRDYGYTF
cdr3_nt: TGTGCCAGCAGCCCCCCGAGATGGGAAGGGCGCGACTATGGCTACACCTTC

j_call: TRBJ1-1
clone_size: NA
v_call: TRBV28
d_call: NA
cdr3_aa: CASGRVGDTEAFF
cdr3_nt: TGTGCCAGCGGCCGTGTTGGCGACACTGAAGCTTTCTTT

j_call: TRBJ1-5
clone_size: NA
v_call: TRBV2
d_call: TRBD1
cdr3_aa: CASRGIITGGNQPQHF
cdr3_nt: TGTGCCAGCAGGGGAATTATTACAGGGGGCAATCAGCCCCAGCATTTT

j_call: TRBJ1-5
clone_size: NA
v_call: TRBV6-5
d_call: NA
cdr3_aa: CASTSGGTNHQPQHF
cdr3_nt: TGTGCCAGCACCTCCGGGGGGACAAACCATCAGCCCCAGCATTTT

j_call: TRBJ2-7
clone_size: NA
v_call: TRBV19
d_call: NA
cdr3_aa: CASSPSSQSRYEQYF
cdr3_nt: TGTGCCAGTAGCCCCAGTTCTCAGTCTAGGTACGAGCAGTACTTC

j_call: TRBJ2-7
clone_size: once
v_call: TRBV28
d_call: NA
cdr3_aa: CASSFGAGSTYEQYF
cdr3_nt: TGTGCCAGCAGTTTCGGGGCAGGGTCGACCTACGAGCAGTACTTC

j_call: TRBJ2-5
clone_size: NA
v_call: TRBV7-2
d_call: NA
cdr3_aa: CASSLALGTGGGTQYF
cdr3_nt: TGTGCCAGCAGCTTAGCGCTGGGTACGGGTGGGGGGACCCAGTACTTC

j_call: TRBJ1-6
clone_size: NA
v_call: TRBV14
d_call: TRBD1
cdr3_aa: CASSPRQGLNNSPLHF
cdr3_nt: TGTGCCAGCAGCCCCCGACAGGGGCTGAATAATTCACCCCTCCACTTT

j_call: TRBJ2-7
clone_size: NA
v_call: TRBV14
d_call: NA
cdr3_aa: CASSRLESYPYEQYF
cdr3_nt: TGTGCCAGCAGCCGTCTGGAGTCTTATCCCTACGAGCAGTACTTC

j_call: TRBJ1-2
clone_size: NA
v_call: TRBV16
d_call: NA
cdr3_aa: CASSPTFYGYTF
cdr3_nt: TGTGCCAGCAGCCCAACTTTCTATGGCTACACCTTC

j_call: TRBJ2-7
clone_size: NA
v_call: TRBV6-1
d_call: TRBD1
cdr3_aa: CASSEGGTGRVEQYF
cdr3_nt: TGTGCCAGCAGCGAAGGAGGGACAGGGAGAGTCGAGCAGTACTTC

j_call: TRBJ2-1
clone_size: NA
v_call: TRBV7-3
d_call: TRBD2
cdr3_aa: CASSLTTGTSDPNEQFF
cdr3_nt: TGTGCCAGCAGCTTAACCACCGGGACTAGCGACCCCAATGAGCAGTTCTTC

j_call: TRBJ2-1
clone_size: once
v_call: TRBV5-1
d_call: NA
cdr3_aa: CASSLVGGYDNEQFF
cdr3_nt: TGCGCCAGCAGCTTGGTTGGGGGATACGACAATGAGCAGTTCTTC

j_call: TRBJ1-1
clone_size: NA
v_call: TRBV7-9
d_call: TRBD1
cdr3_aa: CASIEGATTEAFF
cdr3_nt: TGTGCCAGCATCGAGGGGGCAACCACTGAAGCTTTCTTT

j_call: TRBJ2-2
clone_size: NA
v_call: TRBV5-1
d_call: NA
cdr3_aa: CASRRGNTGELFF
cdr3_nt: TGCGCCAGCAGACGGGGGAACACCGGGGAGCTGTTTTTT

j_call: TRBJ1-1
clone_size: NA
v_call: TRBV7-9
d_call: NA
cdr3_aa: CASSLAQGKTEAFF
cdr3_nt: TGTGCCAGCAGCTTAGCCCAGGGGAAGACTGAAGCTTTCTTT

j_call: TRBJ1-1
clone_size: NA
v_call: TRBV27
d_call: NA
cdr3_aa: CASSLSPRVGMNTEAFF
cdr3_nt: TGTGCCAGCAGTTTATCGCCGCGGGTGGGGATGAACACTGAAGCTTTCTTT

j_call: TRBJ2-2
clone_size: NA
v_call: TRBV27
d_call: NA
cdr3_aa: CASSLEGRYTGELFF
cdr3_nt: TGTGCCAGCAGTTTGGAGGGGCGCTATACCGGGGAGCTGTTTTTT

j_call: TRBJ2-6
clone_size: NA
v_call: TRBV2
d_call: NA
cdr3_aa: CASRPQGSGANVLTF
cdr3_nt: TGTGCCAGCAGACCTCAGGGATCTGGGGCCAACGTCCTGACTTTC